These 24 T cell receptor beta chains originate from one sample sequenced in a study of blood T cell repertoires in COVID-19. The table came from immunoSEQ multiplex PCR; TCRdb's copy has only in-frame clones and leaves some out. The repertoire holds 250,000 to 300,000 clones, 70% to 90% seen once, with under 2.5% in the top ten. Sequenced sample: PBMCs or T cells enriched from blood (not recorded which). Receptor source: a woman in her forties or fifties who had recovered from COVID-19.

The chain recombines TRBV2 with TRBJ1-1; no firm D call. Germline V lookup: CDR1 SNHLY, CDR2 FYNNEI. The length of the CDR3 is 15 residues. Trimming stripped 4 bases from V and 4 bases from J, with 16 bases between. CDR3 residues: CASSVEGAVRTEAFF. CDR3 nucleotides: TGTGCCAGCAGTGTTGAGGGAGCAGTACGCACTGAAGCTTTCTTT.

The chain joins TRBV6-1 to TRBJ1-2, with D maybe TRBD1 (6 bases). This CDR3 region has 16 residues. Trimming removed 2 bases at V and 7 bases at J, with 20 bases between. Germline V gene data show CDR1 as MNHNS and CDR2 as SASEGT. CDR3 DNA sequence: TGTGCCAGCAGTGAATTCGGGACCAGGGGATGGGGTGGCTACACCTTC. Translation: CASSEFGTRGWGGYTF.

The CDR3 region is CAISDPREGLSKNIQYF. The CDR3 DNA sequence: TGTGCCATCAGTGACCCCCGGGAGGGCCTGTCCAAAAACATTCAGTACTTC. V and J are TRBV10-3 and TRBJ2-4; 8 bases match TRBD2. The length of the CDR3 is 17 residues. Looked up from germline, CDR1 is ENHRY and CDR2 is SYGVKD. V was clipped by 3 bases and J by 2 bases; unmatched bases: 9.

This chain uses TRBV13 with TRBJ1-1, with D unclear. CDR3 size: 15 residues. The V and J ends lost 1 base and 1 base respectively, with 10 bases between them. The germline CDR1 and CDR2 sequences are PRHDT and FYEKMQ (reference sequence). This CDR3 reads CASSLVPGANTEAFF. The CDR3 DNA sequence: TGTGCCAGCAGCTTAGTTCCGGGAGCGAACACTGAAGCTTTCTTT.

The chain links TRBV27 to TRBJ2-2, with D unresolved. Trimming removed 9 bases at V and 5 bases at J, with 7 bases between. The germline V gene has CDR1 MNHEY and CDR2 SMNVEV (reference sequence). This CDR3 is built from 11 residues. CDR3 sequence: CASARTGELFF. CDR3 DNA: TGTGCCAGTGCTAGAACCGGGGAGCTGTTTTTT.

V usage is TRBV7-9 and J usage is TRBJ2-5, with D maybe TRBD2 (5 bases). The germline V gene has CDR1 SEHNR and CDR2 FQNEAQ (reference sequence). This CDR3 region has 14 residues. Deletions cut 3 bases from V and 5 bases from J, with 13 bases between. In nucleotides, the CDR3 is TGTGCCAGCAGCTTGGAGGTTTCTCTGGAGACCCAGTACTTC. It yields the protein CASSLEVSLETQYF.

This clone was recorded once. The chain combines TRBV19 with TRBJ2-7; 7 bases map to TRBD1. The ends lost 7 bases at V and 3 bases at J; junction bases unmatched: 15. In germline, CDR1 is LNHDA, CDR2 SQIVND (reference sequence). This CDR3 spans 16 amino acids. The CDR3 region has the DNA TGTGCCAGTACCAAATCACCGGGACAGCTGCACTACGAGCAGTACTTC. It specifies CASTKSPGQLHYEQYF.

The chain employs TRBV27 and TRBJ2-7; 12 nucleotides align to TRBD2. Germline CDR1 and CDR2: MNHEY and SMNVEV (reference sequence). Unmatched junction bases numbered 11, after V lost 4 bases and J lost 4 bases. This CDR3 is 17 amino acids long. Here the CDR3 reads CASSSWTSGIGFYEQYF. The CDR3 nucleotides read TGTGCCAGCAGTTCTTGGACTAGCGGGATCGGTTTTTACGAGCAGTACTTC.

Only a few counts were recorded for this clone. The same CDR3 arises from other DNA sequences in this sample as well. The J gene is TRBJ2-7, the V gene TRBV5-4; 7 positions match TRBD1. Trimming cost V 2 bases and J 5 bases; bases outside gene matches: 1. Germline loops: CDR1 SGHNT, CDR2 YYREEE (reference sequence). The CDR3 runs to 12 residues. Here the CDR3 DNA reads TGTGCCAGCAGCTTAGGGGGCGACGAGCAGTACTTC. This gives the protein CASSLGGDEQYF. Variable domain in full (rest from reference TRBV5-4 and TRBJ2-7): ETGVTQSPTHLIKTRGQQVTLRCSSQSGHNTVSWYQQALGQGPQFIFQYYREEENGRGNFPPRFSGLQFPNYSSELNVNALELDDSALYLCASSLGGDEQYFGPGTRLTVT.

J is TRBJ1-1 and V is TRBV18; 9 bases match TRBD1. The length of the CDR3 is 15 residues. The junction had 3 bases not matched to a gene; V was cut back by 3 bases and J by 1 base. The V gene's germline CDR1 is KGHSH and CDR2 LQKENI. CDR3 in amino acids: CASSPTTGGNTEAFF. The DNA of the CDR3 is TGTGCCAGCTCACCTACGACAGGGGGGAACACTGAAGCTTTCTTT.

The CDR3 here is CASSPKSWASGAYEQYF. The CDR3 bases are TGTGCCAGCAGTCCCAAGTCGTGGGCTAGCGGGGCTTACGAGCAGTACTTC. V is TRBV27 and J is TRBJ2-7; 9 bases fit TRBD2. Trimming took 5 bases from V and 4 from J; bases not matched to a gene: 15. Germline CDR1 reads MNHEY; CDR2 reads SMNVEV (reference sequence). This CDR3 comprises 17 residues.

This clone has just one count. The chain recombines TRBV29-1 with TRBJ2-1; 11 bases are shared with TRBD1. The germline V gene encodes CDR1 SQVTM and CDR2 ANQGSEA. This CDR3 contains 14 residues. With V trimmed by 3 bases and J by 7 bases, 5 bases remained unmatched. The chain's CDR3 is CSVDRTGGGNEQFF. In DNA, the CDR3 is TGCAGCGTTGATAGGACAGGGGGCGGGAATGAGCAGTTCTTC.

This clone was counted a single time. The CDR3 region is CASGPGLAGDEQFF. Here the CDR3 DNA reads TGTGCTAGTGGTCCCGGACTAGCGGGAGATGAGCAGTTCTTC. The rearrangement uses TRBV12-5 and TRBJ2-1; 13 positions match TRBD2. This CDR3 spans 14 amino acids. The germline V gene has CDR1 LGHNT and CDR2 FRNRAP. J lost 8 bases, V lost 5 bases, and 3 bases had no gene match.

The chain recombines TRBV28 with TRBJ1-4, with a weak D call TRBD1 (5 bases). The CDR3 extends over 15 amino acids. Germline lookup yields CDR1 MDHEN and CDR2 SYDVKM. The V and J ends lost 1 base and 8 bases respectively, with 14 bases between them. The CDR3 DNA follows: TGTGCCAGCAGTTTATATGGGGGGGTCGAAGAAAAACTGTTTTTT. Encoded protein: CASSLYGGVEEKLFF. The whole variable domain, filled in from reference TRBV28 and TRBJ1-4, reads DVKVTQSSRYLVKRTGEKVFLECVQDMDHENMFWYRQDPGLGLRLIYFSYDVKMKEKGDIPEGYSVSREKKERFSLILESASTNQTSMYLCASSLYGGVEEKLFFGSGTQLSVL.

DNA of the CDR3: TGTGCCAGCGGGACTAGCGGGAATGAGCAGTTCTTC. Amino acid sequence: CASGTSGNEQFF. V and J are TRBV27 and TRBJ2-1; 12 positions match TRBD2. Germline values: CDR1 MNHEY, CDR2 SMNVEV (reference sequence). With 8 bases clipped from V and 7 bases from J, the junction kept 0 bases outside the gene matches. This CDR3 is 12 amino acids long.

V is TRBV25-1 and J is TRBJ1-4; D remains ambiguous. Germline CDR1 is MGHDK and CDR2 is SYGVNS. V was cut by 8 bases and J by 7 bases, with 23 bases left in between. The CDR3 spans 16 residues. For the CDR3, the DNA is TGTGCCAGCCGCCCCCGCCGGGGAGGAAGTAGTGAAAAACTGTTTTTT. Translating gives CASRPRRGGSSEKLFF.

The rearrangement uses TRBV6-6 and TRBJ1-1; 7 nucleotides agree with TRBD1. The junction had 2 bases not matched to a gene; V was cut back by 0 bases and J by 4 bases. CDR1 MNHNY and CDR2 SVGAGI come from the germline V gene (reference sequence). The CDR3 loop spans 14 amino acids. CDR3 sequence reads: CASSYSNRGTEAFF. Here the CDR3 DNA reads TGTGCCAGCAGTTACTCTAACAGGGGCACTGAAGCTTTCTTT.

CDR3 sequence reads: CASSLLEGVIFNYGYTF. Here the CDR3 DNA reads TGTGCCAGCAGTTTATTAGAGGGGGTTATCTTTAACTATGGCTACACCTTC. The chain joins TRBV27 to TRBJ1-2; maybe TRBD1 (6 bases). The V gene's germline CDR1 is MNHEY and CDR2 SMNVEV (reference sequence). V lost 1 base to trimming and J lost 1 base, with 16 bases between them. The CDR3 is 17 residues long.

The J gene is TRBJ2-2, the V gene TRBV5-1, with D perhaps TRBD2 (5 bases). V was trimmed by 4 bases and J by 4 bases, leaving 11 bases between them. The CDR3 totals 14 residues. CDR1 is SGHRS, CDR2 YFSETQ, per germline. In DNA form, the CDR3 reads TGCGCCAGCAGCACCGGCGGGTTCACCGGGGAGCTGTTTTTT. Translation gives CASSTGGFTGELFF.

This clone was seen once. This sequence joins TRBV6-1 and TRBJ1-5; D is ambiguous. V gave up 2 bases and J gave up 1 base, with 9 bases separating them. The CDR3 covers 15 residues. Germline V gene lookup returns CDR1 MNHNS and CDR2 SASEGT. Here the CDR3 reads CASSELSGSNQPQHF. As DNA, the CDR3 is TGTGCCAGCAGTGAACTTAGCGGGAGCAATCAGCCCCAGCATTTT.

V is TRBV19 and J is TRBJ2-7, with 10 positions matching TRBD1. This CDR3 is 14 amino acids long. CDR1 LNHDA and CDR2 SQIVND come from the germline V gene (reference sequence). Losses at the gene ends were 7 bases for V and 3 bases for J; bases not matched to a gene: 6. CDR3 sequence: CASTWGTGVYEQYF. CDR3 bases: TGTGCCAGTACATGGGGGACAGGGGTCTACGAGCAGTACTTC. Variable domain in full (rest from reference TRBV19 and TRBJ2-7): DGGITQSPKYLFRKEGQNVTLSCEQNLNHDAMYWYRQDPGQGLRLIYYSQIVNDFQKGDIAEGYSVSREKKESFPLTVTSAQKNPTAFYLCASTWGTGVYEQYFGPGTRLTVT.

V gene TRBV15 combines with J gene TRBJ2-5; the D is unclear. Trimming pared 3 bases from V and 4 bases from J, leaving 3 bases between. The CDR3 totals 11 residues. Germline CDR1 and CDR2: LNHNV and YYDKDF (reference sequence). This CDR3 is CATSSGETQYF. The CDR3 DNA reads TGTGCCACCAGCAGCGGAGAGACCCAGTACTTC.

CDR3 sequence (DNA): TGTGCCAGCACCCTTCAGGGGGTCACTGAAGCTTTCTTT. This codes for CASTLQGVTEAFF. The V and J genes are TRBV28 and TRBJ1-1, with 7 bases aligning to TRBD1. Germline V gene lookup returns CDR1 MDHEN and CDR2 SYDVKM. Trimming cost V 7 bases and J 4 bases; bases outside gene matches: 6. The CDR3 has 13 residues.

V usage is TRBV12-5 and J usage is TRBJ2-1; a possible D gene is TRBD1 (6 bases). The CDR3 extends over 16 amino acids. The germline gives CDR1 LGHNT, CDR2 FRNRAP. The V gene lost 6 bases and the J gene lost 8 bases, with 23 bases spanning the gap. The CDR3 region is CASGKGVGSPEDEQFF. DNA of the CDR3: TGTGCTAGTGGAAAGGGGGTAGGAAGCCCGGAGGATGAGCAGTTCTTC.